The present T cell receptor (beta chain) was sequenced within a study of T cells in Graves' hyperthyroidism and ophthalmopathy. General study results and limits: Blood also contained most expanded thyroid clonotypes above 0.001.

Researchers barred patients who had uncontrolled infection, other autoimmune disease, pregnancy or lactation. Together with thyroid ultrasound, orbital computed tomography, serum thyroxine and TRAb, clinical symptoms were used for diagnoses. Fresh peripheral blood, roughly 9.8 ml of it, supplied the PBMCs. Amplification of TCR beta CDR3 regions was performed using RNA transcripts as template. The study used the HTBI primer set for a first-round RT-PCR of the TCR CDR3. TCRdb independently ran MiXCR on the multiplex PCR reads; one entry per CDR3 protein. Of 600,000 to 850,000 distinct CDR3 sequences in the sample, around a sixth were seen once. Regarding this clonotype: The antigen is undetermined.

Germline V lookup: CDR1 DFQATT, CDR2 SNEGSKA (reference sequence). The V gene end was trimmed by 5 bases and the J gene end by 7 bases; junction bases not matched to a gene: 10. The CDR3 covers 14 residues. Sample: blood. This sequence joins TRBV20-1 and TRBJ2-2, with 7 nucleotides matching TRBD1. This clonotype was obtained from a woman in her fifties or sixties with Graves' hyperthyroidism that later progressed to Graves' ophthalmopathy. Here the CDR3 reads CSARRQGEVGELFF. CDR3 DNA: TGCAGTGCTCGACGACAGGGAGAGGTCGGGGAGCTGTTTTTT.